Sequencing of this T cell receptor beta chain was carried out in a study of cytomegalovirus exposure and HLA in healthy donors. The PCR employed 60 Vbeta primers together with 13 Jbeta primers. Clones were sequenced by immunoSEQ multiplex PCR, and TCRdb holds only the in-frame ones, with some missing. Of under 100,000 clones listed, 63% were seen once; the top ten hold about 15%. Germline V CDR1 and CDR2: SGHDT, YYEEEE. With V trimmed by 4 bases and J by 0 bases, 2 bases remained unmatched. This CDR3 has 14 residues. This TCR came from a woman aged 35 to 49 in good health and CMV-seropositive. Material: PBMCs. The rearrangement joins TRBV5-6 to TRBJ2-3, with 7 bases identical to TRBD1. The CDR3 spells CASSRQGSTDTQYF. Written as DNA, the CDR3 is TGTGCCAGCAGCCGACAGGGTAGCACAGATACGCAGTATTTT.